The present T cell receptor (beta chain) was sequenced within a study of tumor and adjacent non-tumor tissue in lung cancer. At the level of the study: On average, productive TCRbeta reads reached roughly 3.9 million per sample.

No cell sorting was done before RNA was extracted from the tissue. V lost 1 base, J lost 6 bases, and 6 bases lay in between. CDR3 size: 11 residues. Germline assignment: CDR1 DFQATT and CDR2 SNEGSKA (reference sequence). Note on this clonotype: Antigen unknown. A single base separates this from a much larger clone, so it may be a read error. No conserved phenylalanine or tryptophan is present at the end of the CDR3, so a read error is the likely explanation.

The study's findings and limits: Tumor tissue had significantly higher TCR diversity than normal lung.

Three rounds of nested PCR, following a modified ARM-PCR protocol, produced the TCRbeta library. Using its own MiXCR run on the multiplex PCR reads, TCRdb lists one record per CDR3 protein. This table holds about 85,000 distinct CDR3 sequences, 61% found once. Sequencing was performed on lung tumor tissue. The TCR comes from a man between 65 and 80 years old with non-small cell lung cancer. This sequence joins TRBV20-1 and TRBJ1-1, with D unresolved. The CDR3 region is CSARGTAEAFL. The CDR3 nucleotides are TGCAGTGCTAGAGGGACGGCTGAAGCTTTCTTA.